The 27 T cell receptor beta chains below were found in one sample sequenced in a study of T cell responses to AZD1222 COVID-19 vaccine. Method: immunoSEQ multiplex PCR; TCRdb's copy keeps in-frame clones and lacks some. Among about 120,000 clones listed, 88% were seen once. Source: peripheral blood, taken on day 0 of AZD1222 vaccination. Source of these receptors: an adult in good health.

The chain is built from TRBV11-2 and TRBJ2-7; 7 bases fit TRBD1. The CDR3 covers 14 residues. Unmatched junction bases numbered 7, after V lost 1 base and J lost 7 bases. CDR1 and CDR2 from the germline V gene are SGHAT and FQNNGV. The DNA for the CDR3 is TGTGCCAGCAGCTTAGGACAGGGAATAGGGGAGCAGTACTTC. As protein: CASSLGQGIGEQYF.

The chain is built from TRBV7-2 and TRBJ1-4; possibly TRBD1 for D (6 bases). CDR1 and CDR2 (germline): SGHTA, FQGNSA. V lost 2 bases and J 7 bases, leaving 17 bases between the germline ends. The CDR3 is made up of 16 amino acids. Here the CDR3 DNA reads TGTGCCAGCAGCTTAAACCCAGGGGCCTCAAGTGAAAAACTGTTTTTT. This gives the protein CASSLNPGASSEKLFF.

The chain couples TRBV5-1 to TRBJ2-5; 8 bases fit TRBD1. Germline assignment: CDR1 SGHRS and CDR2 YFSETQ. The CDR3 has 15 amino acids. Trimming took 4 bases from V and 11 from J; bases not matched to a gene: 16. CDR3 nucleotides: TGCGCCAGCAGCCTGGCCTTGACAGGGGTCTACGGGCAGTACTTC. The encoded protein is CASSLALTGVYGQYF. Together with reference TRBV5-1 and TRBJ2-5, the CDR3 gives the full variable domain: KAGVTQTPRYLIKTRGQQVTLSCSPISGHRSVSWYQQTPGQGLQFLFEYFSETQRNKGNFPGRFSGRQFSNSRSEMNVSTLELGDSALYLCASSLALTGVYGQYFGPGTRLLVL.

V gene TRBV11-2 combines with J gene TRBJ2-7, with a tentative D call TRBD1 (6 bases). Trimming pared 5 bases from V and 6 bases from J, leaving 11 bases between. The CDR3 is made up of 12 amino acids. Germline CDR1 SGHAT, CDR2 FQNNGV. The CDR3 DNA follows: TGTGCCAGCAGCGTACAGGGCCTCGAGCAGTACTTC. Translating gives CASSVQGLEQYF.

The chain is built from TRBV7-3 and TRBJ2-6; D not resolved. V lost 4 bases and J lost 0, with 7 bases in between. This CDR3 spans 15 amino acids. Germline-derived CDR1 and CDR2 are SGHTA and FQGTGA. The DNA of the CDR3 is TGTGCCAGCAGCTCCGCCAGCTCTGGGGCCAACGTCCTGACTTTC. This codes for CASSSASSGANVLTF.

The CDR3 sequence: CASTRTSGGAYEQFF. The CDR3 DNA reads as TGTGCCAGTACTCGGACTAGCGGGGGGGCCTATGAGCAGTTCTTC. This chain uses TRBV19 with TRBJ2-1, with TRBD2 identical over 15 bases. Germline V gene sequence: CDR1 LNHDA, CDR2 SQIVND (reference sequence). V lost 7 bases to trimming and J lost 8 bases; unmatched junction nucleotides: 6. The CDR3 is 15 residues long.

The sample holds one count of this clone. The J gene is TRBJ1-1, the V gene TRBV28; 9 nucleotides match TRBD1. This CDR3 has 15 residues. Germline V lookup: CDR1 MDHEN, CDR2 SYDVKM. V lost 6 bases and J lost 5; bases outside the gene matches: 10. The CDR3 loop reads CASRPSTGGWTEAFF. Written as DNA, the CDR3 is TGTGCCAGCAGACCCTCCACAGGGGGCTGGACTGAAGCTTTCTTT.

About this clone itself: The junction differs from germline at one of its ends, possibly a read error. This chain's CDR3 is CASSGSTGTEYF. CDR3 nucleotides: TGTGCCAGCAGCGGATCGACAGGTACGGAGTATTTT. The V call is TRBV9, the J call TRBJ2-3; TRBD1 is a possible D gene (6 bases). Germline V gives CDR1 SGDLS, CDR2 YYNGEE. The CDR3 runs to 12 residues.

V is TRBV6-2 or TRBV6-3 and J is TRBJ2-5, with D perhaps TRBD1 (5 bases). In germline, CDR1 is MNHEY, CDR2 SVGEGT. The germline V and J ends were trimmed by 2 bases and 4 bases, with 14 bases remaining between them. This CDR3 has 15 amino acids. The CDR3 loop reads CASSYGQGDPETQYF. The CDR3 DNA is TGTGCCAGCAGTTACGGACAAGGGGATCCAGAGACCCAGTACTTC.

The chain couples TRBV5-4 to TRBJ1-3; TRBD1 aligns across 7 bases. J was trimmed by 4 bases and V by 0 bases; bases with no gene match: 4. Germline V lookup: CDR1 SGHNT, CDR2 YYREEE (reference sequence). The CDR3 covers 15 residues. CDR3 in amino acids: CASSLGGTVGNTIYF. The DNA for the CDR3 is TGTGCCAGCAGCTTGGGAGGGACAGTAGGAAACACCATATATTTT.

The chain joins TRBV11-3 to TRBJ2-6; D is unresolved. Trimming removed 3 bases at V and 1 base at J, with 1 base between. Germline CDR1 and CDR2: SGHNT and YENEEA. CDR3 length: 13 residues. CDR3 residues: CASSFSGANVLTF. DNA for the CDR3: TGTGCCAGCAGCTTTTCTGGGGCCAACGTCCTGACTTTC.

V usage is TRBV19 and J usage is TRBJ2-5; 7 nucleotides agree with TRBD1. CDR3 size: 13 residues. Germline loops: CDR1 LNHDA, CDR2 SQIVND (reference sequence). After removal of 3 bases from V and 7 bases from J, the junction contained 5 bases not matched to a gene. The CDR3 nucleotides read TGTGCCAGTAGTATGACAGGGCCAGGGACCCAGTACTTC. As protein: CASSMTGPGTQYF.

The rearrangement links TRBV27 to TRBJ1-4; D is possibly TRBD1 (5 bases). Trimming took 3 bases from V and 4 from J, leaving 9 bases between them. The CDR3 loop spans 14 amino acids. Germline V gene sequence: CDR1 MNHEY, CDR2 SMNVEV (reference sequence). The CDR3 loop is CASSLWGGNEKLFF. In DNA, the CDR3 is TGTGCCAGCAGTTTGTGGGGGGGTAATGAAAAACTGTTTTTT.

This chain connects TRBV3-1 (or the pseudogene TRBV3-2) to TRBJ1-6, with D unclear. This CDR3 is 15 amino acids long. Trimming took 3 bases from V and 7 from J, leaving 13 bases between them. From germline, CDR1 is LGHDT and CDR2 YNNKEL (reference sequence). The CDR3 reads CASSQGSGGNSPLHF. The CDR3 DNA reads TGTGCCAGCAGCCAGGGGTCGGGCGGGAATTCACCCCTCCACTTT.

CDR3 region: CASSLVVLANYGYTF. As DNA, the CDR3 is TGTGCCAGCAGCTTGGTGGTTTTAGCCAACTATGGCTACACCTTC. The chain couples TRBV5-5 to TRBJ1-2; D uncertain. V was trimmed by 0 bases and J by 2 bases, leaving 11 bases between them. Per germline, CDR1 SGHKS and CDR2 YYEKEE (reference sequence). The CDR3 length is 15 residues.

The chain couples TRBV7-2 to TRBJ2-7, with TRBD1 matching over 9 bases. The CDR3 runs to 13 residues. Germline V gene sequence: CDR1 SGHTA, CDR2 FQGNSA. After removal of 4 bases from V and 3 bases from J, the junction contained 1 base not matched to a gene. Here the CDR3 DNA reads TGTGCCAGCAGCTCGGACAGGGGCTACGAGCAGTACTTC. Translating gives CASSSDRGYEQYF.

The chain joins TRBV28 to TRBJ2-3; 7 nucleotides agree with TRBD1. Germline values: CDR1 MDHEN, CDR2 SYDVKM. V shed 5 bases, J shed 0 bases, and the junction held 2 bases outside the gene matches. This CDR3 is 14 amino acids long. CDR3: CASSRDSSTDTQYF. The CDR3 DNA sequence: TGTGCCAGCAGTCGGGACAGCAGCACAGATACGCAGTATTTT. Using reference TRBV28 and TRBJ2-3 for the parts outside the CDR3, the full variable domain is DVKVTQSSRYLVKRTGEKVFLECVQDMDHENMFWYRQDPGLGLRLIYFSYDVKMKEKGDIPEGYSVSREKKERFSLILESASTNQTSMYLCASSRDSSTDTQYFGPGTRLTVL.

The chain combines TRBV7-9 with TRBJ1-1, with D possibly being TRBD1 (5 bases). Per the germline V gene, CDR1 is SEHNR and CDR2 is FQNEAQ (reference sequence). V was cut by 1 base and J by 4 bases, with 7 bases left in between. There are 13 residues in the CDR3. For the CDR3, the DNA is TGTGCCAGCAGCTTAGAGGGGACCACTGAAGCTTTCTTT. Amino acid sequence: CASSLEGTTEAFF.

J is TRBJ2-7 and V is TRBV28, with D unclear. The CDR3 runs to 11 residues. Germline V lookup: CDR1 MDHEN, CDR2 SYDVKM. V was trimmed by 7 bases and J by 2 bases, leaving 6 bases between them. The CDR3 coding sequence is TGTGCCAGCACAGGCACCTACGAGCAGTACTTC. Its protein is CASTGTYEQYF.

This clone was counted only a few times. CDR3 DNA: TGTGCCAGCAGCTTACACCCTCGACAGGGCCTTGAGGGCTACACCTTC. Its protein product is CASSLHPRQGLEGYTF. This chain links TRBV7-9 with TRBJ1-2; 7 bases are shared with TRBD1. V shed 2 bases, J shed 8 bases, and the junction held 14 bases outside the gene matches. Germline loops: CDR1 SEHNR, CDR2 FQNEAQ (reference sequence). This CDR3 spans 16 amino acids.

A few counts support this clone. This sequence joins TRBV5-1 and TRBJ1-5; D not certain. The V gene lost 4 bases and the J gene lost 3 bases, with 11 bases spanning the gap. CDR1 is SGHRS and CDR2 is YFSETQ in the germline V gene. The CDR3 has 14 amino acids. In DNA, the CDR3 is TGCGCCAGCAGCCCCGGGGAGCACAATCAGCCCCAGCATTTT. It translates to CASSPGEHNQPQHF.

This chain joins TRBV6-5 and TRBJ2-1, with 9 bases lining up with TRBD1. The ends lost 6 bases at V and 15 bases at J; junction bases unmatched: 9. Germline loops: CDR1 MNHEY, CDR2 SVGAGI. CDR3 length equals 12 residues. CDR3 in amino acids: CASSAGTGKVFF. Here the CDR3 DNA reads TGTGCCAGCAGCGCTGGGACAGGGAAGGTGTTCTTC.

V usage is TRBV27 and J usage is TRBJ2-7; 9 nucleotides line up with TRBD1. This CDR3 is 15 amino acids long. Germline loops: CDR1 MNHEY, CDR2 SMNVEV (reference sequence). Germline trimming cut 3 bases from V and 4 bases from J; bases unmatched to any gene: 7. The DNA of the CDR3 is TGTGCCAGCAGTTTGGGGACAGGGCCGACGTACGAGCAGTACTTC. Translation: CASSLGTGPTYEQYF.

The rearrangement links TRBV6-2 or TRBV6-3 to TRBJ2-5; 8 bases are shared with TRBD2. J was trimmed by 5 bases and V by 4 bases; bases with no gene match: 12. CDR3 size: 16 residues. CDR1 is MNHEY, CDR2 SVGEGT, per germline. The CDR3 loop is CASSFRTSWNSETQYF. The CDR3 DNA follows: TGTGCCAGCAGTTTCCGGACTAGCTGGAATTCCGAGACCCAGTACTTC.

The chain employs TRBV6-2 or TRBV6-3 and TRBJ2-3; D unresolved. CDR1 and CDR2 (germline): MNHEY, SVGEGT. V was trimmed by 5 bases and J by 0 bases, leaving 21 bases between them. This CDR3 region has 18 residues. The CDR3: CASSQKTRTHPSTDTQYF. The CDR3 nucleotides read TGTGCCAGCAGTCAGAAGACCCGGACCCATCCAAGCACAGATACGCAGTATTTT.

CDR3 in DNA: TGTGCCAGCAGTATTACAGATACGCAGTATTTT. This encodes CASSITDTQYF. This chain uses TRBV12-3 or TRBV12-4 with TRBJ2-3; the D is unclear. The CDR3 covers 11 residues. The V and J ends lost 5 bases and 3 bases respectively, with 3 bases between them.

The chain joins TRBV27 to TRBJ2-1, with D perhaps matching TRBD1 (5 bases). The V end was cut by 10 bases, the J end by 0 bases, with 16 bases between. CDR1 is MNHEY and CDR2 is SMNVEV in the germline V gene (reference sequence). There are 15 residues in the CDR3. The CDR3 loop is CATWGSADSYNEQFF. CDR3 sequence (DNA): TGTGCCACCTGGGGCAGCGCCGACTCCTACAATGAGCAGTTCTTC.